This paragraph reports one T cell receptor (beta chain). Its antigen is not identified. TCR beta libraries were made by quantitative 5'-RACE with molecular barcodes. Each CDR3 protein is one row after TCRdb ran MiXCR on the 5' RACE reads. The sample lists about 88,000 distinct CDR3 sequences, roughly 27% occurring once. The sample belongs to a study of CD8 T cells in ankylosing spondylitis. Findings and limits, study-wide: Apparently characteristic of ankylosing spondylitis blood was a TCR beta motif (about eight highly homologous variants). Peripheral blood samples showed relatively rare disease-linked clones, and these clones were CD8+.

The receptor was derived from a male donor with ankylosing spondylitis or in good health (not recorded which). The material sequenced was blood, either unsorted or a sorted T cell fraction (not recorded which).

The CDR3, as DNA: TGTGCCAGCAGTGCGCAGGGAAAGACCGGGGAGCTGTTTTTT. This gives the protein CASSAQGKTGELFF. The V and J genes are TRBV12-3 or TRBV12-4 and TRBJ2-2; possible D gene TRBD1, 5 bases. Trimming shortened V by 5 bases and J by 5 bases, and 12 bases separated the two germline ends. This CDR3 contains 14 residues.